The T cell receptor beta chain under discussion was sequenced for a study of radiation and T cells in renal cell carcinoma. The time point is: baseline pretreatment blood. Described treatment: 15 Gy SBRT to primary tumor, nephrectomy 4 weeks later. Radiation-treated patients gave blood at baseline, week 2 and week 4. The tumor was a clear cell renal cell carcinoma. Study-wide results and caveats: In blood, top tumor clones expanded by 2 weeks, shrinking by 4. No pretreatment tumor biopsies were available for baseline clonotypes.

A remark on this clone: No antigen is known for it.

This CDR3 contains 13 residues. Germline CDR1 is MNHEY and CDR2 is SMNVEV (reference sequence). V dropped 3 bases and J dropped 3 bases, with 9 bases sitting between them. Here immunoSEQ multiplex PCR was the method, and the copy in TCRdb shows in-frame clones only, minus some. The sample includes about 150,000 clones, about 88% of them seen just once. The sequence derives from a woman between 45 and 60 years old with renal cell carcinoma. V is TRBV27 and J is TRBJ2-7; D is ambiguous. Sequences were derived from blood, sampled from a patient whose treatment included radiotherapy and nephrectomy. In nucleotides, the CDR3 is TGTGCCAGCAGTTTCGGCCGGAACTACGAGCAGTACTTC. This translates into CASSFGRNYEQYF.